This entry lists 32 T cell receptor beta chains sequenced from one sample in a study of patients and donors after allogeneic stem cell transplantation. Via MiXCR, TCRdb re-called the RT-PCR reads, giving one row per CDR3 protein. The sample consists of hundreds of thousands of distinct CDR3 sequences, approximately 16% of them appearing once. The material sequenced was blood, either unsorted or a sorted T cell fraction (not recorded which). The source of these receptors is a human donor who was either an allogeneic HSCT recipient or a stem cell or donor lymphocyte infusion donor (not recorded which). It is not recorded whose cells these are; they may come from a transplant donor.

This chain links TRBV5-1 with TRBJ2-5, with 13 positions matching TRBD2. This CDR3 region has 15 residues. Germline CDR1 and CDR2: SGHRS and YFSETQ. V shed 4 bases, J shed 2 bases, and the junction held 2 bases outside the gene matches. CDR3 sequence reads: CASSRTSGGQETQYF. The CDR3 DNA follows: TGCGCCAGCAGCCGGACTAGCGGGGGTCAAGAGACCCAGTACTTC.

The V call is TRBV24-1, the J call TRBJ2-1, with D tentatively TRBD1 (6 bases). Germline V CDR1 and CDR2: KGHDR, SFDVKD. CDR3 length equals 15 residues. The ends were cut back, 4 bases at V and 0 bases at J, with 9 bases in the middle. The CDR3 here is CATSEGRGSYNEQFF. In DNA form, the CDR3 reads TGTGCCACCAGTGAAGGCAGGGGCTCCTACAATGAGCAGTTCTTC.

This sequence joins TRBV7-2 and TRBJ1-1, with unresolved D. The CDR3 totals 13 residues. Trimming removed 4 bases from V and 7 bases from J, with 13 bases in between. CDR1 and CDR2 from the germline V gene are SGHTA and FQGNSA. As DNA, the CDR3 is TGTGCCAGCAGCTCCTTTAGGCCCGGTGAAGCTTTCTTT. As protein: CASSSFRPGEAFF.

V and J are TRBV5-1 and TRBJ2-7, with 9 bases aligning to TRBD2. This CDR3 has 14 amino acids. The germline gives CDR1 SGHRS, CDR2 YFSETQ. V shed 7 bases and J 0 bases; nucleotides not matched to a gene: 5. CDR3 sequence: CASGLAGSSYEQYF. CDR3 sequence (DNA): TGCGCCAGCGGTCTAGCGGGGAGCTCCTACGAGCAGTACTTC.

V is TRBV6-2 or TRBV6-3 and J is TRBJ2-1; D is possibly TRBD1 (6 bases). The V end lost 5 bases, the J end lost 6 bases, and 23 bases lay between the germline ends. CDR1 is MNHEY, CDR2 SVGEGT, per germline. This CDR3 is 17 amino acids long. CDR3: CASSPSPRGPGPNEQFF. CDR3 bases: TGTGCCAGCAGTCCTTCACCCAGGGGACCAGGGCCCAATGAGCAGTTCTTC.

In its sample, this clonotype was seen a few times. The chain uses TRBV20-1 and TRBJ1-2; no firm D call. This CDR3 region has 9 residues. Germline values: CDR1 DFQATT, CDR2 SNEGSKA (reference sequence). V dropped 5 bases and J dropped 4 bases, with 2 bases sitting between them. CDR3 region: CSAPYGYTF. DNA of the CDR3: TGCAGTGCTCCCTATGGCTACACCTTC.

The chain recombines TRBV27 with TRBJ2-1; TRBD2 might be the D (6 bases). The V end was cut by 3 bases, the J end by 12 bases, with 9 bases between. The length of the CDR3 is 11 residues. Germline CDR1 reads MNHEY; CDR2 reads SMNVEV (reference sequence). The CDR3 DNA reads TGTGCCAGCAGTTTCCGGGAGTTGCAGTTCTTC. Protein: CASSFRELQFF.

This clonotype has just a few counts. This chain links TRBV29-1 with TRBJ2-7; D call uncertain. Germline lookup yields CDR1 SQVTM and CDR2 ANQGSEA. Trimming removed 8 bases from V and 0 bases from J, with 11 bases in between. The CDR3 totals 12 residues. The CDR3 region is CSHPGCSYEQYF. Here the CDR3 DNA reads TGCAGCCACCCCGGATGCTCCTACGAGCAGTACTTC.

This clonotype appeared a single time. The V gene is TRBV20-1, the J gene TRBJ1-6; 12 nucleotides align to TRBD1. This CDR3 is 18 amino acids long. The germline CDR1 and CDR2 sequences are DFQATT and SNEGSKA (reference sequence). With V trimmed by 3 bases and J by 10 bases, 16 bases remained unmatched. Written as DNA, the CDR3 is TGCAGTGCTAGGATTCTAAACCGGGACAGGGGGCGAGGGTCACCCCTCCACTTT. Translating gives CSARILNRDRGRGSPLHF.

A remark on this clonotype: One junction end disagrees with the germline gene, perhaps due to a read error. The V call is TRBV19, the J call TRBJ2-3; the match to TRBD1 covers 10 bases. Germline V gene lookup returns CDR1 LNHDA and CDR2 SQIVND (reference sequence). The CDR3 is 18 residues long. The CDR3 sequence is CASSIALGQGQGRDTQYF. In DNA, the CDR3 is TGTGCCAGTAGCATAGCGCTGGGACAGGGGCAGGGAAGAGATACGCAGTATTTT.

There are a few counts of this clonotype. This rearrangement joins TRBV20-1 to TRBJ2-3, with D perhaps TRBD1 (5 bases). Trimming took 5 bases from V and 3 from J, leaving 27 bases between them. The CDR3 is 18 amino acids. Germline values: CDR1 DFQATT, CDR2 SNEGSKA (reference sequence). The CDR3 coding sequence is TGCAGTGCTCCCTTGGTGTTGGGAACTCGTGCAGGGACAGATACGCAGTATTTT. Protein product: CSAPLVLGTRAGTDTQYF.

The chain recombines TRBV6-5 with TRBJ2-7; D tentatively reads TRBD1 or TRBD2 (5 bases each). Germline CDR1 and CDR2: MNHEY and SVGAGI. The germline V and J ends were trimmed by 8 bases and 0 bases, with 8 bases remaining between them. CDR3 length equals 12 residues. The CDR3 here is CASWGSSYEQYF. CDR3 bases: TGTGCCAGCTGGGGGAGCTCCTACGAGCAGTACTTC.

The rearrangement uses TRBV6-1 and TRBJ1-1; D perhaps matches TRBD1 (6 bases). Germline V gene sequence: CDR1 MNHNS, CDR2 SASEGT. V was pared by 7 bases and J by 3 bases, with 15 bases between. This CDR3 spans 14 amino acids. CDR3 sequence: CASTRAGVYTEAFF. The CDR3 DNA reads as TGTGCCAGCACGAGGGCAGGGGTTTACACTGAAGCTTTCTTT.

The chain joins TRBV7-2 to TRBJ2-7, with no clear D. V shed 1 base and J shed 3 bases, with 7 bases lying between them. CDR1 and CDR2 (germline): SGHTA, FQGNSA. The CDR3 is 13 residues long. The CDR3 reads CASSLDRFYEQYF. For the CDR3, the DNA is TGTGCCAGCAGCTTAGATAGGTTCTACGAGCAGTACTTC.

This clonotype was detected many times. This chain uses TRBV5-1 with TRBJ2-2; TRBD2 aligns across 12 bases. The CDR3 spans 18 residues. V shed 5 bases, J shed 7 bases, and the junction held 15 bases outside the gene matches. Germline CDR1 and CDR2: SGHRS and YFSETQ. CDR3 sequence reads: CASSPGLAGIPSGGELFF. For the CDR3, the DNA is TGCGCCAGCAGTCCCGGACTAGCGGGAATCCCCTCGGGCGGGGAGCTGTTTTTT.

This clonotype was recorded a few times. The chain links TRBV2 to TRBJ2-1, with a possible D match to TRBD2 (5 bases). Germline V CDR1 and CDR2: SNHLY, FYNNEI. The CDR3 consists of 15 residues. The V gene lost 5 bases and the J gene lost 3 bases, with 14 bases spanning the gap. The CDR3 loop is CASSRSGPLYNEQFF. In DNA, the CDR3 is TGTGCCAGCAGTCGCAGCGGACCCCTCTACAATGAGCAGTTCTTC.

This clonotype was found a few times. V usage is TRBV7-2 and J usage is TRBJ1-6; D possibly corresponds to TRBD1 (5 bases). CDR3 length: 16 amino acids. Germline V gene lookup returns CDR1 SGHTA and CDR2 FQGNSA. V lost 5 bases to trimming and J lost 0 bases, with 11 bases between them. The CDR3 DNA is TGTGCCAGCAGCCGGGGGGTGAGCTCCTATAATTCACCCCTCCACTTT. Residues: CASSRGVSSYNSPLHF. Full variable domain (missing parts from reference TRBV7-2 and TRBJ1-6): GAGVSQSPSNKVTEKGKDVELRCDPISGHTALYWYRQSLGQGLEFLIYFQGNSAPDKSGLPSDRFSAERTGGSVSTLTIQRTQQEDSAVYLCASSRGVSSYNSPLHFGNGTRLTVT.

This clonotype has a count of ten or more. This chain links TRBV4-1 with TRBJ2-5; 12 bases line up with TRBD2. Trimming at V came to 1 base and at J to 7 bases, leaving 4 bases not matched to a gene. Germline CDR1 reads MGHRA; CDR2 reads YSYEKL. This CDR3 is built from 15 residues. The DNA for the CDR3 is TGCGCCAGCAGCCAAGCTAGCGGGAGGGTAGTGACCCAGTACTTC. It specifies CASSQASGRVVTQYF.

In its sample, this clonotype was seen many times. The rearrangement joins TRBV4-1 to TRBJ2-7; possibly TRBD2 for D (6 bases). Germline lookup yields CDR1 MGHRA and CDR2 YSYEKL. Trimming took off 0 bases at V and 2 bases at J, with 11 bases between the two ends. The CDR3 runs 15 residues. The CDR3 loop is CASSQDAAGTYEQYF. CDR3 coding DNA: TGCGCCAGCAGCCAAGATGCCGCGGGGACCTACGAGCAGTACTTC.

This clonotype occurred many times. This chain links TRBV5-1 with TRBJ1-1; D is ambiguous. Germline CDR1 reads SGHRS; CDR2 reads YFSETQ. There are 14 residues in the CDR3. Trimming removed 0 bases at V and 6 bases at J, with 12 bases between. For the CDR3, the DNA is TGCGCCAGCAGCTTGGAAGTGGGGAGACCTGAAGCTTTCTTT. It yields the protein CASSLEVGRPEAFF.

This clonotype was seen a handful of times. This sequence joins TRBV20-1 and TRBJ2-6, with 9 bases lining up with TRBD1. The V segment lost 7 bases and the J segment 0 bases; nucleotides outside the gene matches: 7. This CDR3 comprises 16 residues. Germline CDR1 DFQATT, CDR2 SNEGSKA (reference sequence). CDR3 region: CSGWTGADSGANVLTF. The CDR3 DNA follows: TGCAGTGGGTGGACAGGGGCGGACTCTGGGGCCAACGTCCTGACTTTC.

J is TRBJ1-2 and V is TRBV29-1, with 11 bases matching TRBD1. The CDR3 spans 12 residues. CDR1 and CDR2 (germline): SQVTM, ANQGSEA. The V gene end was trimmed by 7 bases and the J gene end by 14 bases; junction bases not matched to a gene: 12. The CDR3 DNA is TGCAGCGCCTCCGGGACAGGGGGATCTATAACCTTC. This codes for CSASGTGGSITF.

The rearrangement joins TRBV13 to TRBJ1-2; TRBD1 might be the D (6 bases). Germline V gives CDR1 PRHDT, CDR2 FYEKMQ (reference sequence). This CDR3 comprises 14 residues. Trimming shortened V by 5 bases and J by 8 bases, and 18 bases separated the two germline ends. The CDR3 DNA is TGTGCCAGCAGCCCACAGGGATCCCCAGAGGGCTACACCTTC. This translates into CASSPQGSPEGYTF.

This clonotype was recorded many times. The chain joins TRBV4-1 to TRBJ1-4; D perhaps matches TRBD1 (6 bases). There are 15 residues in the CDR3. The V end was cut by 2 bases, the J end by 3 bases, with 10 bases between. CDR1 MGHRA and CDR2 YSYEKL come from the germline V gene. CDR3 nucleotide sequence: TGCGCCAGCAGCCAACCGGGGGCCTCTAATGAAAAACTGTTTTTT. Translated, it gives CASSQPGASNEKLFF.

The rearrangement uses TRBV19 and TRBJ1-1; D perhaps matches TRBD1 (5 bases). The germline V gene encodes CDR1 LNHDA and CDR2 SQIVND (reference sequence). V was shortened by 6 bases and J by 10 bases, with 18 bases between the two germline ends. The CDR3 sequence is 13 residues long. The CDR3 reads CASSPGTELGAFF. The CDR3 region has the DNA TGTGCCAGTAGCCCCGGGACCGAACTAGGAGCTTTCTTT.

This clonotype occurred many times. The chain recombines TRBV6-2 or TRBV6-3 with TRBJ2-7; D not resolved. V was pared by 4 bases and J by 2 bases, with 18 bases between. Germline assignment: CDR1 MNHEY and CDR2 SVGEGT. The CDR3 has 16 residues. As DNA, the CDR3 is TGTGCCAGCAGTTTGATGACAACTCTATATCCCTACGAGCAGTACTTC. Translating it yields CASSLMTTLYPYEQYF.

This rearrangement joins TRBV5-1 to TRBJ2-2, with 9 bases that match TRBD1. CDR1 is SGHRS, CDR2 YFSETQ, per germline. CDR3 length: 15 residues. The trim removed 2 bases at V and 6 bases at J, leaving 5 bases unmatched. CDR3 residues: CASSFRDREAGELFF. The CDR3, as DNA: TGCGCCAGCAGCTTCCGGGACAGGGAGGCCGGGGAGCTGTTTTTT.

This clonotype was seen many times. The chain couples TRBV7-6 to TRBJ2-7; 9 positions match TRBD1. The germline CDR1 and CDR2 sequences are SGHVS and FNYEAQ. Germline trimming cut 4 bases from V and 3 bases from J; bases unmatched to any gene: 4. This CDR3 contains 14 residues. The CDR3 DNA sequence: TGTGCCAGCAGCTCACCGGGACAGGGCTACGAGCAGTACTTC. Its protein product is CASSSPGQGYEQYF.

CDR3 nucleotides: TGTGCCAGCAGTGATGCGACACCACTATACGAGCAGTACTTC. Protein: CASSDATPLYEQYF. V and J are TRBV6-1 and TRBJ2-7, with D unresolved. The CDR3 has 14 amino acids. Germline V gene sequence: CDR1 MNHNS, CDR2 SASEGT. Trimming left V 3 bases short and J 4 bases short, with 13 bases between.

This clonotype was recorded a few times. This chain uses TRBV2 with TRBJ1-2; D is possibly TRBD1 (5 bases). Germline lookup yields CDR1 SNHLY and CDR2 FYNNEI. Trimming took off 6 bases at V and 8 bases at J, with 19 bases between the two ends. The length of the CDR3 is 14 residues. This CDR3 is CASRKVGGAEGYTF. The DNA for the CDR3 is TGTGCCAGCAGGAAAGTGGGTGGGGCGGAGGGCTACACCTTC.

This rearrangement joins TRBV6-1 to TRBJ1-2; tentative D call: TRBD1 (6 bases). V was shortened by 5 bases and J by 0 bases, with 22 bases between the two germline ends. The CDR3 length is 18 residues. Germline V CDR1 and CDR2: MNHNS, SASEGT. CDR3 sequence (DNA): TGTGCCAGCAGTCGTCCAGGGGCGGCTGCCGAGACTAACTATGGCTACACCTTC. This gives the protein CASSRPGAAAETNYGYTF.

The CDR3 here is CAWARTGENSPLHF. The CDR3 DNA is TGTGCCTGGGCCCGGACAGGGGAGAATTCACCCCTCCACTTT. The V call is TRBV30, the J call TRBJ1-6; the match to TRBD1 covers 9 bases. Germline V gene lookup returns CDR1 GTSNPN and CDR2 SVGIG (reference sequence). J was trimmed by 7 bases and V by 5 bases; bases with no gene match: 6. The CDR3 has 14 residues. The full variable domain, completed using reference TRBV30 and TRBJ1-6, is SQTIHQWPATLVQPVGSPLSLECTVEGTSNPNLYWYRQAAGRGLQLLFYSVGIGQISSEVPQNLSASRPQDRQFILSSKKLLLSDSGFYLCAWARTGENSPLHFGNGTRLTVT.